This T cell receptor (beta chain) was recorded in a study of monozygotic twins with inflammatory bowel disease. Per TCR library, about 3,300 ng of total RNA was used. UMIs bearing a 6-nucleotide sample barcode were added through template switching. Nested PCRs of about 17 and 10 cycles, two in total, were run on TCRalpha and TCRbeta cDNA. After re-calling the 5' RACE reads, TCRdb lists one entry per CDR3 protein, DNA absent. Recorded for this sample: 300,000 to 400,000 distinct CDR3 sequences. As concerns this clonotype: Its antigen is not known.

General study points: The analysis did not separate different T cell subtypes.

Germline CDR1 is MNHEY and CDR2 is SVGEGT. The CDR3 sequence is 11 residues long. This chain uses TRBV6-2 or TRBV6-3 with TRBJ1-2; TCRdb's D call, TRBD1, is unchecked because there is no DNA. The receptor's source is a human donor with ulcerative colitis or Crohn's disease, or a healthy co-twin of an affected twin (not recorded which). The sequencing sample was made of blood. The CDR3 is CASRGDSGYTF.